The sequence of this T cell receptor beta chain was determined in a study of blood T cell repertoires in COVID-19. Whole-study context: Sample material is recorded as cDNA or gDNA derived from T cells, B-cell-depleted T cells, or PBMCs.

This CDR3 is built from 13 residues. Trimming cost V 7 bases and J 5 bases, with 14 bases left between them. Germline V gene sequence: CDR1 MNHNY, CDR2 SVGAGI (reference sequence). The Seattle patients joined while their infection was active and were tracked longitudinally afterward. In the authors' workflow: Estimated nucleated cell counts came from reference gene primer amplification. Method: immunoSEQ multiplex PCR; TCRdb's copy keeps in-frame clones and lacks some. Clone size and the V and J calls come from that table; the DNA yielded D and trimming. The repertoire consists of some 200,000 clones, with over 80% occurring once and the leading ten covering around 1%.

The sample comprised peripheral blood. The chain joins TRBV6-6 to TRBJ1-1; D may be TRBD1 (5 bases). The clonotype originates from a man aged 55-75 years with COVID-19, enrolled during active disease. In nucleotides, the CDR3 is TGTGCCAGCACGCTGGAAAGGGGAACTGAAGCTTTCTTT. The encoded protein is CASTLERGTEAFF.